What follows describes a single T cell receptor (beta chain). Its antigen remains unidentified. The data derive from a study of cytomegalovirus exposure and HLA in healthy donors. Study in general: Samples from HLA-typed donors yielded around 85 million unique TCRs in an early data release.

General study results and limits: In a later analysis, a missense DCLRE1C variant was linked to TCR beta V- and J-gene trimming. A later analysis associated 16,951 TCR beta sequences with HLA alleles at a 0.05 false discovery rate. In an earlier analysis, most TCR beta V segments were productive about 87% or about 30% of the time.

60 Vbeta and 13 Jbeta primers were used in PCR. Assay: immunoSEQ multiplex PCR; the TCRdb copy retains only in-frame clones and omits some. The table includes 120,000 or so clones, 81% detected once. This CDR3 is built from 14 residues. Germline CDR1 and CDR2: SGHAT and FQNNGV. Trimming cost V 1 base and J 1 base, with 8 bases left between them. The rearrangement uses TRBV11-2 and TRBJ2-7; weak D call: TRBD1 (5 bases). This receptor was obtained from a man between 18 and 35 years old in good health and CMV-seropositive. The sequenced sample was PBMCs. The CDR3 DNA reads TGTGCCAGCAGCTTAGTTGACAGTTCCTACGAGCAGTACTTC. It encodes CASSLVDSSYEQYF.